The next 25 T cell receptor beta chains were all read from a single sample in a study of blood T cell repertoires in COVID-19. Sequencing was performed with immunoSEQ multiplex PCR; in TCRdb, only in-frame clones are kept and a portion is missing. The repertoire holds some 100,000 clones, about 90% seen once, with approximately 1.5% in the top ten. Sequenced input: peripheral blood. These receptors were taken from a human donor with active COVID-19. The donor label of this sample is uncertain.

The rearrangement uses TRBV12-5 and TRBJ2-5, with D tentatively TRBD1 (6 bases). The CDR3 totals 13 residues. V was cut by 2 bases and J by 5 bases, with 9 bases left in between. The germline gives CDR1 LGHNT, CDR2 FRNRAP. CDR3 sequence: CASGLSRGETQYF. CDR3 sequence (DNA): TGTGCTAGTGGTTTGAGCAGGGGCGAGACCCAGTACTTC.

The CDR3 spells CASSLVGVEKMNTEAFF. In nucleotides, the CDR3 is TGTGCCAGCAGCTTAGTAGGCGTGGAGAAGATGAACACTGAAGCTTTCTTT. The chain links TRBV7-9 to TRBJ1-1; unclear D gene. Trimming shortened V by 1 base and J by 0 bases, and 15 bases separated the two germline ends. In germline, CDR1 is SEHNR, CDR2 FQNEAQ (reference sequence). This CDR3 is built from 17 residues. Looking up the rest from reference TRBV7-9 and TRBJ1-1 gives the full variable domain: DTGVSQNPRHKITKRGQNVTFRCDPISEHNRLYWYRQTLGQGPEFLTYFQNEAQLEKSRLLSDRFSAERPKGSFSTLEIQRTEQGDSAMYLCASSLVGVEKMNTEAFFGQGTRLTVV.

The chain has TRBV5-1 and TRBJ2-1, with a weak D call TRBD2 (5 bases). The germline V gene has CDR1 SGHRS and CDR2 YFSETQ. The CDR3 spans 15 residues. The V end was cut by 0 bases, the J end by 2 bases, with 9 bases between. CDR3 DNA sequence: TGCGCCAGCAGCTTGGGACTACCGACCTACAATGAGCAGTTCTTC. Amino acid sequence: CASSLGLPTYNEQFF.

V gene TRBV3-1 (or the pseudogene TRBV3-2) combines with J gene TRBJ2-1, with TRBD2 identical over 13 bases. The CDR3 covers 17 residues. The germline V gene has CDR1 LGHDT and CDR2 YNNKEL (reference sequence). Trimming cost V 5 bases and J 0 bases; bases outside gene matches: 4. DNA for the CDR3: TGTGCCAGCAGCGCGGGACTAGCGGGGAGCTCCTACAATGAGCAGTTCTTC. Its protein is CASSAGLAGSSYNEQFF.

The sample holds one count of this clone. This chain uses TRBV3-1 (or the pseudogene TRBV3-2) with TRBJ1-2; D not certain. The V end lost 1 base, the J end lost 1 base, and 10 bases lay between the germline ends. Germline-derived CDR1 and CDR2 are LGHDT and YNNKEL (reference sequence). There are 15 residues in the CDR3. The CDR3 sequence: CASSQVGRFNYGYTF. The CDR3 DNA reads TGTGCCAGCAGCCAAGTCGGCAGGTTTAACTATGGCTACACCTTC.

The chain combines TRBV9 with TRBJ1-4, with D hard to call. The CDR3 has 14 amino acids. Per the germline V gene, CDR1 is SGDLS and CDR2 is YYNGEE. V lost 0 bases and J lost 8, with 11 bases in between. As DNA, the CDR3 is TGTGCCAGCAGCGTAGGTGGAGGGCGCGAAAAACTGTTTTTT. Amino acids: CASSVGGGREKLFF.

The chain has TRBV5-4 and TRBJ2-5; 11 nucleotides line up with TRBD2. J was trimmed by 5 bases and V by 1 base; bases with no gene match: 13. Germline loops: CDR1 SGHNT, CDR2 YYREEE (reference sequence). The CDR3 covers 18 residues. Here the CDR3 reads CASSLKASGGILQETQYF. The CDR3, as DNA: TGTGCCAGCAGCTTGAAGGCTAGCGGGGGGATTCTCCAGGAGACCCAGTACTTC.

The genes are TRBV5-1 and TRBJ2-7; weak D call: TRBD2 (6 bases). In germline, CDR1 is SGHRS, CDR2 YFSETQ. This CDR3 region has 15 residues. Between the trimmed V and J ends, which lost 2 bases and 0 bases, there was a span of 12 bases. In nucleotides, the CDR3 is TGCGCCAGCAGCTTTGCGCGGGGAACCTCCTACGAGCAGTACTTC. Residues: CASSFARGTSYEQYF.

The chain carries TRBV19 and TRBJ1-5; 9 nucleotides match TRBD1. This CDR3 region has 15 residues. The V gene's germline CDR1 is LNHDA and CDR2 SQIVND (reference sequence). V lost 6 bases to trimming and J lost 8 bases; unmatched junction nucleotides: 11. CDR3 protein: CASSKTGTGYEPQHF. CDR3 bases: TGTGCCAGTAGCAAGACCGGGACAGGGTACGAGCCCCAGCATTTT.

The chain uses TRBV12-3 or TRBV12-4 and TRBJ1-1, with 7 bases matching TRBD1. J was trimmed by 5 bases and V by 8 bases; bases with no gene match: 5. This CDR3 spans 12 amino acids. CDR3 DNA sequence: TGTGCCAGCGCGACAGGGCTAACTGAAGCTTTCTTT. It translates to CASATGLTEAFF.

The V gene is TRBV10-3, the J gene TRBJ2-3; TRBD2 matches at 7 bases. There are 15 residues in the CDR3. With V trimmed by 10 bases and J by 2 bases, 12 bases remained unmatched. Per germline, CDR1 ENHRY and CDR2 SYGVKD. The CDR3 DNA follows: TGTGCCACCGGCGGTGGCGGGGGATACACAGATACGCAGTATTTT. This codes for CATGGGGGYTDTQYF.

The genes are TRBV5-4 and TRBJ2-7; TRBD1 aligns across 9 bases. Germline CDR1 and CDR2: SGHNT and YYREEE (reference sequence). The ends lost 4 bases at V and 5 bases at J; junction bases unmatched: 4. The CDR3 totals 13 residues. In nucleotides, the CDR3 is TGTGCCAGCAGCAAGGACAGGGGCCACGAGCAGTACTTC. Protein sequence: CASSKDRGHEQYF.

The chain recombines TRBV28 with TRBJ2-7, with 7 bases lining up with TRBD1. V shed 6 bases, J shed 4 bases, and the junction held 12 bases outside the gene matches. Germline CDR1 and CDR2: MDHEN and SYDVKM. This CDR3 region has 15 residues. CDR3 amino acids: CASSPGDSSRYEQYF. CDR3 in DNA: TGTGCCAGCAGCCCCGGGGACAGTTCACGTTACGAGCAGTACTTC.

The rearrangement joins TRBV7-2 to TRBJ1-1; D possibly corresponds to TRBD1 (5 bases). The CDR3 sequence is 15 residues long. Trimming removed 6 bases from V and 0 bases from J, with 14 bases in between. Germline V gene data show CDR1 as SGHTA and CDR2 as FQGNSA. CDR3 nucleotide sequence: TGTGCCAGCAGATTTCGGGGGGGTATGAACACTGAAGCTTTCTTT. Its protein is CASRFRGGMNTEAFF. Looking up the rest from reference TRBV7-2 and TRBJ1-1 gives the full variable domain: GAGVSQSPSNKVTEKGKDVELRCDPISGHTALYWYRQSLGQGLEFLIYFQGNSAPDKSGLPSDRFSAERTGGSVSTLTIQRTQQEDSAVYLCASRFRGGMNTEAFFGQGTRLTVV.

V is TRBV11-2 and J is TRBJ2-1; 8 nucleotides match TRBD1. J was trimmed by 0 bases and V by 6 bases; bases with no gene match: 4. The length of the CDR3 is 15 residues. Per germline, CDR1 SGHAT and CDR2 FQNNGV. For the CDR3, the DNA is TGTGCCAGCAGGTTAACAGGGGGCTCCTACAATGAGCAGTTCTTC. As protein: CASRLTGGSYNEQFF.

This chain links TRBV9 with TRBJ1-2; 11 bases match TRBD1. J lost 6 bases, V lost 5 bases, and 3 bases had no gene match. Germline CDR1 is SGDLS and CDR2 is YYNGEE. The CDR3 runs to 13 residues. CDR3 in amino acids: CASRGTGGNGYTF. The CDR3 DNA follows: TGTGCCAGCAGAGGGACAGGGGGGAATGGCTACACCTTC.

This clone was seen just once. The chain couples TRBV2 to TRBJ2-1, with D unclear. Per the germline V gene, CDR1 is SNHLY and CDR2 is FYNNEI. V shed 7 bases and J shed 1 base, with 8 bases lying between them. This CDR3 is 13 amino acids long. The CDR3 DNA follows: TGTGCCAGCAATAGCTGGTCCTACAATGAGCAGTTCTTC. Its protein is CASNSWSYNEQFF.

The rearrangement links TRBV3-1 (or the pseudogene TRBV3-2) to TRBJ2-1, with 11 bases fitting TRBD2. CDR1 is LGHDT, CDR2 YNNKEL, per germline (reference sequence). V was clipped by 1 base and J by 6 bases; unmatched bases: 8. The CDR3 sequence is 17 residues long. CDR3 sequence: CASSQVAGSGGVNEQFF. The CDR3 DNA follows: TGTGCCAGCAGCCAAGTGGCGGGTAGCGGGGGGGTCAATGAGCAGTTCTTC.

CDR3 nucleotides: TGCGCCAGCAGCTACCTGCGGGGGGGCACAGATACGCAGTATTTT. It specifies CASSYLRGGTDTQYF. The gene calls are TRBV5-1 and TRBJ2-3; TRBD2 agrees at 8 bases. The length of the CDR3 is 15 residues. The V and J ends lost 3 bases and 1 base, in that order; junction bases with no gene match: 4. The germline CDR1 and CDR2 sequences are SGHRS and YFSETQ.

This chain links TRBV5-4 with TRBJ1-2, with a possible D match to TRBD1 (5 bases). This CDR3 comprises 13 residues. V dropped 0 bases and J dropped 5 bases, with 8 bases sitting between them. Germline-derived CDR1 and CDR2 are SGHNT and YYREEE (reference sequence). The CDR3 sequence is CASSLVSGYGYTF. Here the CDR3 DNA reads TGTGCCAGCAGCTTGGTTTCAGGGTATGGCTACACCTTC.

The chain couples TRBV11-3 to TRBJ2-7, with a possible D match to TRBD1 (5 bases). V lost 4 bases and J lost 4, with 11 bases in between. Per the germline V gene, CDR1 is SGHNT and CDR2 is YENEEA. CDR3 length: 13 residues. The DNA for the CDR3 is TGTGCCAGCAGCTCCGGACAACCATACGAGCAGTACTTC. Translating it yields CASSSGQPYEQYF.

This clone was detected once. The genes are TRBV4-2 and TRBJ1-4; tentatively, D is TRBD1 (6 bases). Germline assignment: CDR1 LGHNA and CDR2 YNFKEQ. The CDR3 is made up of 15 amino acids. V dropped 4 bases and J dropped 2 bases, with 11 bases sitting between them. The CDR3 bases are TGTGCCAGCAGCCGAGAGGGGGGGACTAATGAAAAACTGTTTTTT. Translation gives CASSREGGTNEKLFF.

The gene calls are TRBV3-1 (or the pseudogene TRBV3-2) and TRBJ2-5; the D is unclear. Germline lookup yields CDR1 LGHDT and CDR2 YNNKEL (reference sequence). The CDR3 extends over 12 amino acids. V shed 4 bases and J shed 4 bases, with 7 bases lying between them. CDR3 loop: CASSPERETQYF. In DNA form, the CDR3 reads TGTGCCAGCAGCCCGGAGCGAGAGACCCAGTACTTC.

This rearrangement joins TRBV4-3 to TRBJ2-5; D is possibly TRBD1 (6 bases). Germline CDR1 LGHNA, CDR2 YSLEER. V was pared by 0 bases and J by 1 base, with 12 bases between. CDR3 length: 16 residues. CDR3 DNA sequence: TGCGCCAGCAGCCAAGAAGGTCAGGGGCTCCAAGAGACCCAGTACTTC. Its translation: CASSQEGQGLQETQYF.

This clone appeared once. The rearrangement joins TRBV5-1 to TRBJ2-7; D is perhaps TRBD1 (5 bases). Germline-derived CDR1 and CDR2 are SGHRS and YFSETQ. The CDR3 is made up of 12 amino acids. Trimming removed 5 bases at V and 1 base at J, with 7 bases between. The CDR3 sequence: CASSQGSYEQYF. The CDR3 DNA follows: TGCGCCAGCAGTCAGGGTTCCTACGAGCAGTACTTC.